This T cell receptor beta chain was profiled in a study of blood T cells in healthy people across ages. A second 7 to 11 cycle PCR used barcoded and J-beta primers. A single record per CDR3 protein comes from TCRdb applying MiXCR to the 5' RACE reads. Of over 950,000 distinct CDR3 sequences in the sample, less than 45% are singletons; the top ten hold over 10%. Germline CDR1 is SGHTA and CDR2 is FQGNSA. CDR3 size: 16 residues. V lost 2 bases to trimming and J lost 4 bases, with 17 bases between them. This clonotype came up once. Sequencing input: blood. The chain carries TRBV7-2 and TRBJ1-2; possibly TRBD1 for D (5 bases). This receptor was obtained from a man between 18 and 35 years old in good health. As DNA, the CDR3 is TGTGCCAGCAGCTTAAAGGGAACAGGCCACTCCTATGGCTACACCTTC. It translates to CASSLKGTGHSYGYTF.